The 25 T cell receptor beta chains reported below all come from one sample, sequenced in a study of blood T cells in healthy people across ages. Sample-barcoded 5' priming and a J-beta primer mix drove a second PCR of roughly 6 to 12 cycles. TCRdb re-analysed the 5' RACE reads in MiXCR, keeping a single row per CDR3 protein. The sample holds roughly 1,300,000 distinct CDR3 sequences, 59% seen once. Sequencing was carried out using blood. These receptors were taken from a man in his late teens or twenties in good health.

This clonotype has a handful of counts. This rearrangement joins TRBV6-6 to TRBJ2-5; 8 bases align to TRBD2. This CDR3 is 15 amino acids long. The germline gives CDR1 MNHNY, CDR2 SVGAGI (reference sequence). The trim removed 3 bases at V and 1 base at J, leaving 4 bases unmatched. The CDR3 nucleotides read TGTGCCAGCAGTTATGTGGCGGGGGGCCAAGAGACCCAGTACTTC. Protein: CASSYVAGGQETQYF.

CDR3 loop: CASGELGTTDTQYF. CDR3 sequence (DNA): TGTGCCAGCGGCGAATTAGGGACAACAGATACGCAGTATTTT. This chain joins TRBV6-6 and TRBJ2-3; a possible D gene is TRBD1 (6 bases). The V and J ends lost 8 bases and 3 bases respectively, with 15 bases between them. The CDR3 extends over 14 amino acids. In germline, CDR1 is MNHNY, CDR2 SVGAGI (reference sequence).

Regarding this clonotype: One end of the junction fails to match germline, which may point to a read error. The chain is built from TRBV7-9 and TRBJ1-5; D not certain. Germline CDR1 reads SEHNR; CDR2 reads FQNEAQ (reference sequence). The CDR3 spans 14 residues. CDR3 amino acids: CAGSSPEPNQPQHF. DNA of the CDR3: TGTGCCGGCAGCTCCCCGGAACCTAATCAGCCCCAGCATTTT. Complete variable domain (other parts from reference TRBV7-9 and TRBJ1-5): DTGVSQNPRHKITKRGQNVTFRCDPISEHNRLYWYRQTLGQGPEFLTYFQNEAQLEKSRLLSDRFSAERPKGSFSTLEIQRTEQGDSAMYLCAGSSPEPNQPQHFGDGTRLSIL.

V and J are TRBV9 and TRBJ2-3; tentative D call: TRBD2 (5 bases). Germline V gene sequence: CDR1 SGDLS, CDR2 YYNGEE. With 5 bases removed from V and 3 bases from J, the gap between germline ends came to 13 bases. This CDR3 comprises 14 residues. CDR3 sequence reads: CASRLAITTDTQYF. In DNA, the CDR3 is TGTGCCAGCAGGTTAGCGATTACTACAGATACGCAGTATTTT. The variable domain in full, completed from reference TRBV9 and TRBJ2-3, reads DSGVTQTPKHLITATGQRVTLRCSPRSGDLSVYWYQQSLDQGLQFLIQYYNGEERAKGNILERFSAQQFPDLHSELNLSSLELGDSALYFCASRLAITTDTQYFGPGTRLTVL.

The chain combines TRBV6-2 or TRBV6-3 with TRBJ2-7, with D tentatively TRBD1 or TRBD2 (5 bases each). V lost 7 bases to trimming and J lost 2 bases, with 15 bases between them. CDR1 and CDR2 from the germline V gene are MNHEY and SVGEGT. The CDR3 consists of 14 residues. The CDR3 loop is CASTPGTITYEQYF. The CDR3 nucleotides are TGTGCCAGCACCCCCGGGACGATAACCTACGAGCAGTACTTC.

This clonotype was seen only once. This chain links TRBV7-8 with TRBJ2-7; maybe TRBD1 (5 bases). Germline V gene sequence: CDR1 SGHVS, CDR2 FQNEAQ. V dropped 5 bases and J dropped 12 bases, with 20 bases sitting between them. The CDR3 covers 13 residues. This CDR3 is CASSAGAELRTYF. CDR3 nucleotides: TGTGCCAGCAGCGCTGGGGCGGAACTCAGAACGTACTTC.

The V gene is TRBV6-1, the J gene TRBJ2-1; no clear D gene. V lost 4 bases to trimming and J lost 2 bases, with 12 bases between them. CDR1 is MNHNS and CDR2 is SASEGT in the germline V gene. The CDR3 extends over 15 amino acids. Here the CDR3 reads CASSVPHSPYNEQFF. CDR3 sequence (DNA): TGTGCCAGCAGTGTCCCACACAGCCCCTACAATGAGCAGTTCTTC.

As DNA, the CDR3 is TGCGCCAGCAGCCCACAGCGCGGGGGGACCACTCCTATCACAGATACGCAGTATTTT. This sequence encodes CASSPQRGGTTPITDTQYF. This sequence joins TRBV5-1 and TRBJ2-3; TRBD2 aligns across 8 bases. With 4 bases clipped from V and 2 bases from J, the junction kept 18 bases outside the gene matches. This CDR3 comprises 19 residues. CDR1 and CDR2 (germline): SGHRS, YFSETQ.

The CDR3 DNA follows: TGTGCCAGCAGTCCAAACTTACAAGAGCAGTACTTC. Translated, it gives CASSPNLQEQYF. V gene TRBV28 combines with J gene TRBJ2-4, with D unclear. Germline assignment: CDR1 MDHEN and CDR2 SYDVKM. The ends were cut back, 5 bases at V and 13 bases at J, with 15 bases in the middle. The CDR3 sequence is 12 residues long.

In regard to this clonotype: At one end, the junction sequence differs from germline, possibly due to a read error. The chain combines TRBV3-1 with TRBJ2-7; 7 positions match TRBD2. The germline gives CDR1 LGHDT, CDR2 YNNKEL (reference sequence). The CDR3 sequence is 13 residues long. CDR3 nucleotides: TGTTCCAGCAGCCCGGGACTAACCTACGAGCAGTACTTC. The encoded protein is CSSSPGLTYEQYF.

This clonotype appeared many times. V is TRBV6-1 and J is TRBJ2-5, with D possibly being TRBD2 (6 bases). V lost 5 bases to trimming and J lost 4 bases, with 14 bases between them. CDR3 length equals 14 residues. Germline V gene sequence: CDR1 MNHNS, CDR2 SASEGT. CDR3 DNA sequence: TGTGCCAGCAGTCAATCCTGGGGGGTAGAGACCCAGTACTTC. This gives the protein CASSQSWGVETQYF.

The V call is TRBV15, the J call TRBJ1-2; no clear D gene. CDR3 length equals 14 residues. Germline V gives CDR1 LNHNV, CDR2 YYDKDF (reference sequence). Trimming stripped 0 bases from V and 8 bases from J, with 13 bases between. Here the CDR3 reads CATSREGRSRGYTF. The CDR3 DNA follows: TGTGCCACCAGCAGAGAGGGGAGATCGCGCGGCTACACCTTC.

This chain joins TRBV6-1 and TRBJ1-2, with TRBD1 identical over 11 bases. The germline gives CDR1 MNHNS, CDR2 SASEGT. V shed 7 bases, J shed 0 bases, and the junction held 7 bases outside the gene matches. The CDR3 covers 16 residues. Here the CDR3 reads CASKRTGGSTNYGYTF. Written as DNA, the CDR3 is TGTGCCAGCAAAAGGACAGGGGGCTCGACTAACTATGGCTACACCTTC.

The V and J genes are TRBV7-2 and TRBJ1-2; weak D call: TRBD1 (5 bases). CDR1 and CDR2 (germline): SGHTA, FQGNSA. The germline V and J ends were trimmed by 1 base and 12 bases, with 18 bases remaining between them. The CDR3 spans 14 residues. CDR3 in DNA: TGTGCCAGCAGCTTAGGGCGGGGGGGAGGCAGGAACACCTTC. Translated, it gives CASSLGRGGGRNTF.

This sequence joins TRBV10-3 and TRBJ1-2; D remains unclear. Between the trimmed V and J ends, which lost 4 bases and 3 bases, there was a span of 9 bases. The CDR3 consists of 13 residues. CDR1 is ENHRY, CDR2 SYGVKD, per germline. The DNA for the CDR3 is TGTGCCATCAGTGCTCGGACGGACTATGGCTACACCTTC. It yields the protein CAISARTDYGYTF.

This rearrangement joins TRBV20-1 to TRBJ1-2; D ambiguous. CDR3 size: 13 residues. Trimming pared 2 bases from V and 3 bases from J, leaving 10 bases between. CDR1 is DFQATT, CDR2 SNEGSKA, per germline (reference sequence). The DNA for the CDR3 is TGCAGTGCTAGACCCAGCAGGTACTATGGCTACACCTTC. Translating gives CSARPSRYYGYTF.

The V gene is TRBV4-2, the J gene TRBJ1-6; a possible D gene is TRBD1 (5 bases). Trimming removed 1 base from V and 10 bases from J, with 11 bases in between. This CDR3 spans 14 amino acids. Germline lookup yields CDR1 LGHNA and CDR2 YNFKEQ. The CDR3 DNA sequence: TGTGCCAGCAGCCAAGCGGCAGGGTACTCACCCCTCCACTTT. It encodes CASSQAAGYSPLHF.

The DNA for the CDR3 is TGTGCTAGTGGTCTCAGAGCGGGAGGGCCGTTCCAAGAGACCCAGTACTTC. It yields the protein CASGLRAGGPFQETQYF. The genes are TRBV12-5 and TRBJ2-5; 10 nucleotides align to TRBD2. In germline, CDR1 is LGHNT, CDR2 FRNRAP. J lost 1 base, V lost 5 bases, and 10 bases had no gene match. The CDR3 runs 17 residues.

This chain joins TRBV20-1 and TRBJ2-1, with a tentative D call TRBD2 (5 bases). The CDR3 has 11 residues. Trimming pared 8 bases from V and 8 bases from J, leaving 13 bases between. Germline loops: CDR1 DFQATT, CDR2 SNEGSKA (reference sequence). The CDR3 DNA follows: TGCAGTAGGAGACCGGAGGATGAGCAGTTCTTC. It yields the protein CSRRPEDEQFF.

This clonotype occurred a few times. CDR3 sequence (DNA): TGTGCCAGCAGTGGGACAGGGTATAGCAATCAGCCCCAGCATTTT. Protein sequence: CASSGTGYSNQPQHF. The V call is TRBV25-1, the J call TRBJ1-5; TRBD1 agrees at 8 bases. Trimming at V came to 4 bases and at J to 0 bases, leaving 2 bases not matched to a gene. Germline CDR1 is MGHDK and CDR2 is SYGVNS. The CDR3 totals 15 residues.

The gene calls are TRBV4-1 and TRBJ1-5; the D gene is possibly TRBD1 (6 bases). Germline values: CDR1 MGHRA, CDR2 YSYEKL. The CDR3 length is 16 residues. V was trimmed by 4 bases and J by 0 bases, leaving 13 bases between them. The CDR3 here is CASSPRAGDSNQPQHF. The CDR3 bases are TGCGCCAGCAGCCCCCGGGCAGGGGATAGCAATCAGCCCCAGCATTTT.

The chain carries TRBV4-2 and TRBJ2-4; perhaps D is TRBD1 or TRBD2 (5 bases each). The germline V and J ends were trimmed by 4 bases and 1 base, with 14 bases remaining between them. This CDR3 has 16 amino acids. In germline, CDR1 is LGHNA, CDR2 YNFKEQ. The CDR3 DNA sequence: TGTGCCAGCAGCCCTAGAGGGGCGACGGCCAAAAACATTCAGTACTTC. Its translation is CASSPRGATAKNIQYF.

The chain couples TRBV7-6 to TRBJ2-7, with D possibly being TRBD2 (5 bases). The CDR3 spans 15 residues. Germline values: CDR1 SGHVS, CDR2 FNYEAQ. V shed 5 bases and J shed 3 bases, with 17 bases lying between them. CDR3 sequence (DNA): TGTGCCAGCAGCCCAGAGCGGACCTCAAACTACGAGCAGTACTTC. This encodes CASSPERTSNYEQYF.

The chain combines TRBV29-1 with TRBJ2-2; D might be TRBD1 or TRBD2, each matching 5 bases. The CDR3 contains 16 residues. Germline V gene data show CDR1 as SQVTM and CDR2 as ANQGSEA. V dropped 4 bases and J dropped 4 bases, with 19 bases sitting between them. The CDR3: CSVVWVGTGPTGELFF. The CDR3 DNA is TGCAGCGTTGTGTGGGTCGGGACGGGCCCCACCGGGGAGCTGTTTTTT.

The chain links TRBV20-1 to TRBJ2-5; 7 bases agree with TRBD2. Looked up from germline, CDR1 is DFQATT and CDR2 is SNEGSKA (reference sequence). This CDR3 spans 13 amino acids. V dropped 3 bases and J dropped 11; count of bases not matched to a gene: 12. The chain's CDR3 is CSASGTSAGEQYF. The CDR3 region has the DNA TGCAGTGCTAGTGGGACCTCGGCGGGGGAGCAGTACTTC.